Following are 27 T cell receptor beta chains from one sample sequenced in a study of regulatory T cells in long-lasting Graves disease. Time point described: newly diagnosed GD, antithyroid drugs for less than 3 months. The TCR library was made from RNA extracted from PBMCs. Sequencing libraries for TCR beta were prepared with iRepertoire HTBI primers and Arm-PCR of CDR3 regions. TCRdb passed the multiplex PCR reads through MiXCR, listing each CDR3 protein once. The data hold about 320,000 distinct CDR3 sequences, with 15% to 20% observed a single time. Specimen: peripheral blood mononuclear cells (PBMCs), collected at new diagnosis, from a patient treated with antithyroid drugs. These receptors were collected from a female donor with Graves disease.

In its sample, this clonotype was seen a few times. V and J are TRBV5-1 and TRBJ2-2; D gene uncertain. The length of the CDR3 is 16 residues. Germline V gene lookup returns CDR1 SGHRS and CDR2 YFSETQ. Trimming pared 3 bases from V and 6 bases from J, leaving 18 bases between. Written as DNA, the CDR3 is TGCGCCAGCAGCTCCGGGTCCACAAGTTTCCCCGGGGAGCTGTTTTTT. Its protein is CASSSGSTSFPGELFF. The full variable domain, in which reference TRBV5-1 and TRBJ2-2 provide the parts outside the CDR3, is KAGVTQTPRYLIKTRGQQVTLSCSPISGHRSVSWYQQTPGQGLQFLFEYFSETQRNKGNFPGRFSGRQFSNSRSEMNVSTLELGDSALYLCASSSGSTSFPGELFFGEGSRLTVL.

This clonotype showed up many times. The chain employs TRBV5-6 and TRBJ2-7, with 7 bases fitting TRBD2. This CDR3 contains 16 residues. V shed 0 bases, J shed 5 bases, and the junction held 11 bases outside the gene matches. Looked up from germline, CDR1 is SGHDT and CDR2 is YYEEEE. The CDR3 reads CASSLVKGRETHEQYF. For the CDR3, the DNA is TGTGCCAGCAGCTTGGTCAAGGGGCGGGAGACCCACGAGCAGTACTTC.

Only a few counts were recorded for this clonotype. CDR3 sequence: CASSQEETSGTDTQYF. The CDR3 DNA reads TGTGCCAGCAGCCAAGAGGAGACTAGCGGCACAGATACGCAGTATTTT. The V gene is TRBV4-2, the J gene TRBJ2-3, with TRBD2 identical over 8 bases. The germline CDR1 and CDR2 sequences are LGHNA and YNFKEQ. The CDR3 is made up of 16 amino acids. Trimming at V came to 0 bases and at J to 1 base, leaving 3 bases not matched to a gene.

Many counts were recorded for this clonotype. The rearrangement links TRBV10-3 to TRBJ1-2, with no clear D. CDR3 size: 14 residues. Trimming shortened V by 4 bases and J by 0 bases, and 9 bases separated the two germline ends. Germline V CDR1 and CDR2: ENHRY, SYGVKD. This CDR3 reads CAISVSGANYGYTF. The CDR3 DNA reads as TGTGCCATCAGTGTTAGTGGAGCTAACTATGGCTACACCTTC.

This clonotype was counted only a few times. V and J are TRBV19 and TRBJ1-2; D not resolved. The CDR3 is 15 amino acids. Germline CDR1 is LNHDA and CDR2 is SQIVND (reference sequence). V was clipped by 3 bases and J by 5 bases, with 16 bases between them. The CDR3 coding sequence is TGTGCCAGTAGTATGGATCCTGGGCTATTTTATGGCTACACCTTC. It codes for CASSMDPGLFYGYTF.

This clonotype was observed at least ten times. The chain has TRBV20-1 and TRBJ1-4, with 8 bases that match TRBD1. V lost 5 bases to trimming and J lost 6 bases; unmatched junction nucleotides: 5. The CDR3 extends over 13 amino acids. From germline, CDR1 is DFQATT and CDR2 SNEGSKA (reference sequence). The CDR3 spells CSAPGQGDEKLFF. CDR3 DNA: TGCAGTGCTCCTGGACAGGGCGATGAAAAACTGTTTTTT.

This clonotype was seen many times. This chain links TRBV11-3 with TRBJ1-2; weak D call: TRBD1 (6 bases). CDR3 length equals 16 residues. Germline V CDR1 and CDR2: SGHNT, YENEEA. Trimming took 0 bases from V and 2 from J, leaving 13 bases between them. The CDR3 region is CASSLEVGQLNYGYTF. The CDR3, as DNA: TGTGCCAGCAGCTTAGAGGTTGGACAGCTAAACTATGGCTACACCTTC.

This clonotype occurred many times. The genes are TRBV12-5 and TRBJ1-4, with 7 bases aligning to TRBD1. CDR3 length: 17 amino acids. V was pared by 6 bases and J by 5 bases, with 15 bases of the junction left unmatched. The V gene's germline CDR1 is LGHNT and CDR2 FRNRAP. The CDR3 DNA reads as TGTGCTAGTGGCTCCCCCGGGTTAGGGGGCAAGAATGAAAAACTGTTTTTT. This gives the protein CASGSPGLGGKNEKLFF.

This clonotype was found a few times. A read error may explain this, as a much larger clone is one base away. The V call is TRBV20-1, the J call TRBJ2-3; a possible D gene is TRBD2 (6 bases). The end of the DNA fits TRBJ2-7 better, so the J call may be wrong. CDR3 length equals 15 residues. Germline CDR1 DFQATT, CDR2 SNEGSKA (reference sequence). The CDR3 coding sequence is TGCAGTGCTAGACAAGGACTGATGGACTACAATGAGCAGTACTTC. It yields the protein CSARQGLMDYNEQYF.

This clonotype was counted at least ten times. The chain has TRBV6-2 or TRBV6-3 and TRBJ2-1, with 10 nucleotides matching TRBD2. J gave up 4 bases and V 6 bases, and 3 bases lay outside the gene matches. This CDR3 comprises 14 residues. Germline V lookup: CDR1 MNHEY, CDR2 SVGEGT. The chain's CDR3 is CASRRTSGYNEQFF. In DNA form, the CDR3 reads TGTGCCAGCAGACGGACTAGCGGTTACAATGAGCAGTTCTTC.

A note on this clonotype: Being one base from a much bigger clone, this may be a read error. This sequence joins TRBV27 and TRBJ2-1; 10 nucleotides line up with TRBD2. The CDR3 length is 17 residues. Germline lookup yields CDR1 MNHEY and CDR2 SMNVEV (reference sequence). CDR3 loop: CVSSLLLSGGAYNEQFF. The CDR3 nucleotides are TGTGTCAGCAGTTTACTCCTCAGCGGGGGGGCTTACAATGAGCAGTTCTTC.

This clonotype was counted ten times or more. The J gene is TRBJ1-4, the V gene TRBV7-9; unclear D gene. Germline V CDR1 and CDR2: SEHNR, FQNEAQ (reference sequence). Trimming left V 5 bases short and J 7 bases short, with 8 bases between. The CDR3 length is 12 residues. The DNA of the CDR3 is TGTGCCAGCAGCCTGAGAGTTGAAAAACTGTTTTTT. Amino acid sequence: CASSLRVEKLFF.

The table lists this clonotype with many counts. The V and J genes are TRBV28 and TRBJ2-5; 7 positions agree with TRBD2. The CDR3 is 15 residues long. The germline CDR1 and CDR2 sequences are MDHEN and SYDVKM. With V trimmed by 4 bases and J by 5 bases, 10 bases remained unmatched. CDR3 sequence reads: CASSSRGLLRETQYF. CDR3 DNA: TGTGCCAGCAGTTCGCGGGGGTTATTGAGGGAGACCCAGTACTTC.

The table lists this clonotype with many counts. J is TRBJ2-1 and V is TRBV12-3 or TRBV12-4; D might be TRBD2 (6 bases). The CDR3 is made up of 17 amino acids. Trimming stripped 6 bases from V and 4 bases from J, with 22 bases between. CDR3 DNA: TGTGCCAGCAGCCCTTATAGCGGTCCTTCCTTATACAATGAGCAGTTCTTC. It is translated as CASSPYSGPSLYNEQFF.

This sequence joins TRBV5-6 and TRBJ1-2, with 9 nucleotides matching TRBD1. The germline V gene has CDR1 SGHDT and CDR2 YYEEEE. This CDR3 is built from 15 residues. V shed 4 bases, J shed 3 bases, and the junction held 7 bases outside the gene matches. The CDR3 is CASSGGTGRDYGYTF. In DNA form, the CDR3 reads TGTGCCAGCAGCGGAGGGACAGGGCGGGACTATGGCTACACCTTC.

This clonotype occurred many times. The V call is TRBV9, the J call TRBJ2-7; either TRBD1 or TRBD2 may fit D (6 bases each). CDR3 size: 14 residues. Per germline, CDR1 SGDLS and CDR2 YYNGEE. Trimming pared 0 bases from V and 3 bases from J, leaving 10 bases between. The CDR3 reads CASSVEGGNYEQYF. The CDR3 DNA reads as TGTGCCAGCAGCGTAGAAGGGGGGAACTACGAGCAGTACTTC.

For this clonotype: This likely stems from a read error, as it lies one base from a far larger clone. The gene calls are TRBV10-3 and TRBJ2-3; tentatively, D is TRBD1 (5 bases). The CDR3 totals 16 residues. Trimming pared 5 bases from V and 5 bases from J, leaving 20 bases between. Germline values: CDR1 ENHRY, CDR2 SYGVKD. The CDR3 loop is CAISLGYPPTGDTQYF. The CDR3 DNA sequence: TGTGCCATCAGTTTAGGGTATCCCCCAACAGGAGATACGCAGTATTTT.

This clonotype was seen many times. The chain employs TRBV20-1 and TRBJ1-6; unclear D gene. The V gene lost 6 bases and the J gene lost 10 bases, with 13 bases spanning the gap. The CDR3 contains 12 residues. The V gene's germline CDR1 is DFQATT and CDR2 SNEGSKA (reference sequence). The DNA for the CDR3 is TGCAGTGCCCGGCCACTACGCTCACCCCTCCACTTT. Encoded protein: CSARPLRSPLHF.

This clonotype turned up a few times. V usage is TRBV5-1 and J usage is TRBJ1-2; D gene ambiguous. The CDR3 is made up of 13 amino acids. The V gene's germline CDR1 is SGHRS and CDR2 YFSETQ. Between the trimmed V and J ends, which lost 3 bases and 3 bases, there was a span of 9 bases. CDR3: CASSSDPYYGYTF. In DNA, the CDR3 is TGCGCCAGCAGCTCCGACCCTTACTATGGCTACACCTTC.

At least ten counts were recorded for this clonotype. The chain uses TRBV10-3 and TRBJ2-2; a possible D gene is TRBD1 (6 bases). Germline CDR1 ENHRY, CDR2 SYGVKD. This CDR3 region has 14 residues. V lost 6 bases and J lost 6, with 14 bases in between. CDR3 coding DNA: TGTGCCATCAGGCCGAACAGGGAACCCGGGGAGCTGTTTTTT. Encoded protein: CAIRPNREPGELFF.

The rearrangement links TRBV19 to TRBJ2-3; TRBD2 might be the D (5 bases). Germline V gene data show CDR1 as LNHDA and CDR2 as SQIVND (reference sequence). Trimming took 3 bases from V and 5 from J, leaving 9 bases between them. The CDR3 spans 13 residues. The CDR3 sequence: CASSMDFEDTQYF. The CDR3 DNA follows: TGTGCCAGTAGTATGGACTTCGAAGATACGCAGTATTTT.

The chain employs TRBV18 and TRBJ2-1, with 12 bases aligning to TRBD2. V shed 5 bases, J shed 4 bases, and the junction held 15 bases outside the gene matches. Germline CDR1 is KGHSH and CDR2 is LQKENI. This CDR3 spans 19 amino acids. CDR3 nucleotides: TGTGCCAGCTCAGCAACTTATGGGGGCGGACTAGCGGGGTACAATGAGCAGTTCTTC. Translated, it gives CASSATYGGGLAGYNEQFF.

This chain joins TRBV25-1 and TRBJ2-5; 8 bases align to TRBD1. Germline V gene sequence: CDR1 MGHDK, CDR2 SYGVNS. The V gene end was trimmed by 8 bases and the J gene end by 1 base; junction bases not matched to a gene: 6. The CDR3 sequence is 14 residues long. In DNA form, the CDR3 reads TGTGCCAGCGGAGACAGGGGCCTCCAAGAGACCCAGTACTTC. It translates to CASGDRGLQETQYF.

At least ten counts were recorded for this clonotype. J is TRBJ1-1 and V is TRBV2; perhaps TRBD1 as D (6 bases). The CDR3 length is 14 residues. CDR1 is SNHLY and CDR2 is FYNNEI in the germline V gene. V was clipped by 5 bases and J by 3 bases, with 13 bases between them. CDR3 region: CASSYDYRDTEAFF. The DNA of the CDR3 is TGTGCCAGCAGTTACGATTACAGGGACACTGAAGCTTTCTTT. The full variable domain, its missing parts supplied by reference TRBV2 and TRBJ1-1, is EPEVTQTPSHQVTQMGQEVILRCVPISNHLYFYWYRQILGQKVEFLVSFYNNEISEKSEIFDDQFSVERPDGSNFTLKIRSTKLEDSAMYFCASSYDYRDTEAFFGQGTRLTVV.

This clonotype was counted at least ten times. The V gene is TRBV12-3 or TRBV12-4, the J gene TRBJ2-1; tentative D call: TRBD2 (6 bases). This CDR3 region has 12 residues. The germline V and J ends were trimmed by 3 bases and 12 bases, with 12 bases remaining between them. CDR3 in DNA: TGTGCCAGCAGTTTTGTCGGTAGCGGGCAGTTCTTC. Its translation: CASSFVGSGQFF.

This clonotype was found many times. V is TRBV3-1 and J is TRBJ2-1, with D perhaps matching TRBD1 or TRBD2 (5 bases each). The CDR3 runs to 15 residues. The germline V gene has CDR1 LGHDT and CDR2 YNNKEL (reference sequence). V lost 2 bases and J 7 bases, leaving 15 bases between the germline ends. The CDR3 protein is CASSQSLAGTNEQFF. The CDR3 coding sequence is TGTGCCAGCAGCCAAAGTTTGGCAGGGACGAATGAGCAGTTCTTC.

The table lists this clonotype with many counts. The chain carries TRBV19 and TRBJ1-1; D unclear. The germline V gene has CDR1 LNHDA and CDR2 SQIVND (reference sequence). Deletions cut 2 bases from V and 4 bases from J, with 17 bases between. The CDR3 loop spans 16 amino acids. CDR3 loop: CASSITSLDYVTEAFF. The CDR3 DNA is TGTGCCAGTAGTATAACCTCCCTTGACTATGTCACTGAAGCTTTCTTT.